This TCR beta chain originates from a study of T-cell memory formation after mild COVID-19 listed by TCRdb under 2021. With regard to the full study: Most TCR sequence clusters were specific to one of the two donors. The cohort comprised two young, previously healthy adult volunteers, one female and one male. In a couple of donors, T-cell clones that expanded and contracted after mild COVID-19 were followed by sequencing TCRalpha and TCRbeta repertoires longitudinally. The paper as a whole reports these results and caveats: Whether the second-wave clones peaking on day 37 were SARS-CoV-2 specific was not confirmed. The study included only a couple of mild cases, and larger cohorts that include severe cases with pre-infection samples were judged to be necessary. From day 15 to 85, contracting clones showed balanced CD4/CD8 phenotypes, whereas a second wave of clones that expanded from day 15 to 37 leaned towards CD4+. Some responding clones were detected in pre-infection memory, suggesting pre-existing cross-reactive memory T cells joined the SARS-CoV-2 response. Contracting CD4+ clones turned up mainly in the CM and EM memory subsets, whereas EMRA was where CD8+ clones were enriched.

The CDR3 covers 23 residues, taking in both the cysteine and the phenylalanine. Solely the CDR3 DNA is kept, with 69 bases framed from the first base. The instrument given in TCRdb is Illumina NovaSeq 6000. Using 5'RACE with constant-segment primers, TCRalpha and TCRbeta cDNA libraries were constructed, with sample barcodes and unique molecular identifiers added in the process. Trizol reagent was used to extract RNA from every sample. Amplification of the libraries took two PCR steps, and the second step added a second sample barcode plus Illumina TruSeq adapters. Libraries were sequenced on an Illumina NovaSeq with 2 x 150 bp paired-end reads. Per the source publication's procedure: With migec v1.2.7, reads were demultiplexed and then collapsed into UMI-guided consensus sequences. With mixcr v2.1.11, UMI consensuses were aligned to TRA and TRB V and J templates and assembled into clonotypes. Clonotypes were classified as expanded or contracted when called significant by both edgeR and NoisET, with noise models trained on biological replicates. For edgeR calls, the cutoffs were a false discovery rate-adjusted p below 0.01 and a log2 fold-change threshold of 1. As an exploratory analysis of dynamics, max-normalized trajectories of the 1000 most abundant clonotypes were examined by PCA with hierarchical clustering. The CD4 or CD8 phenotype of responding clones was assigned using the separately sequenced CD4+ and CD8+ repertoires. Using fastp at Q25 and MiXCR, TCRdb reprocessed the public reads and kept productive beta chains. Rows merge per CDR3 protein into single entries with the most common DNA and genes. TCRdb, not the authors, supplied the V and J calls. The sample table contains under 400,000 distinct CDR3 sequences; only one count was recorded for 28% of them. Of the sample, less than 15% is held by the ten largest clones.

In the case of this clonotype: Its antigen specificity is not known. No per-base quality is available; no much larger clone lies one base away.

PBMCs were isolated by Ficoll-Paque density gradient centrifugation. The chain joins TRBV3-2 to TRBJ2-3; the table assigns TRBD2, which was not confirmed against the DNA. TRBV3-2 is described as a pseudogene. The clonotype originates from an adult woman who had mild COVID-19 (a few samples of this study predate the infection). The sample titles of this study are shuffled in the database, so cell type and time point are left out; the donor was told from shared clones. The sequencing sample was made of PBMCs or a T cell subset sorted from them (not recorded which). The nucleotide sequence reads TGTGCCAGCAGCCAACGAACCTACAGGCCCAACCTGCATCAAGCGGGAGGAGCAGATACGCAGTATTTT. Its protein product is CASSQRTYRPNLHQAGGADTQYF.